This T cell receptor beta chain was captured by sequencing in a study of Ad26.COV2.S vaccination and SARS-CoV-2 variants. This CDR3 contains 15 residues. V lost 2 bases to trimming and J lost 2 bases; unmatched junction nucleotides: 5. Germline lookup yields CDR1 LNHNV and CDR2 YYDKDF (reference sequence). Here immunoSEQ multiplex PCR was the method, and the copy in TCRdb shows in-frame clones only, minus some. The repertoire consists of under 500,000 clones, with about 92% occurring once and the leading ten covering more than 1.5%. Indicated treatment: some 19 received Ad26.COV2.S at low or high dose, single or two shots; about five received placebo; per-sample allocation not given. Following the first vaccine or placebo injection, samples were taken on day 63.

The sample here was peripheral blood, taken in a trial of Ad26.COV2.S vaccine versus placebo. This clonotype was sampled from a person between 18 and 65 years old who received the Ad26.COV2.S COVID-19 vaccine or a placebo. The J gene is TRBJ2-7, the V gene TRBV15, with 8 bases identical to TRBD1. CDR3 sequence reads: CATSRTGTGAYEQYF. CDR3 DNA sequence: TGTGCCACCAGCAGAACCGGGACAGGAGCCTACGAGCAGTACTTC. Full variable domain (remainder filled in from reference TRBV15 and TRBJ2-7): DAMVIQNPRYQVTQFGKPVTLSCSQTLNHNVMYWYQQKSSQAPKLLFHYYDKDFNNEADTPDNFQSRRPNTSFCFLDIRSPGLGDTAMYLCATSRTGTGAYEQYFGPGTRLTVT.